The TCR beta chain described here comes from a study of blood T cell repertoires in COVID-19. TCRdb keeps only in-frame clones here, not all; method: immunoSEQ multiplex PCR. Of about 360,000 clones listed, 85% to 90% are singletons. Trimming took off 0 bases at V and 0 bases at J, with 8 bases between the two ends. The germline V gene encodes CDR1 MNHNS and CDR2 SASEGT. The CDR3 extends over 15 amino acids. The chain employs TRBV6-1 and TRBJ1-1; no definite D call. Sequenced sample: peripheral blood. The TCR was taken from a human donor in a cohort sampled during active COVID-19. CDR3: CASSEASSMNTEAFF. CDR3 coding DNA: TGTGCCAGCAGTGAAGCCAGTTCCATGAACACTGAAGCTTTCTTT.